This T cell receptor (beta chain) was obtained from a study of T cells in localized non-small cell lung cancer. Whole-study results and caveats: Without multi-region sequencing, intratumor heterogeneity could not be excluded. Tumor trailed uninvolved adjacent lung in T cell clonality, which peaked there. There were a median roughly 60 of the top 100 tumor clones appearing in adjacent lung. Those with higher blood T cell density had longer overall survival.

This CDR3 has 14 residues. Germline CDR1 SGHTA, CDR2 FQGNSA. The V segment lost 5 bases and the J segment 7 bases; nucleotides outside the gene matches: 9. Comment on this clone: Its specificity is unknown.

Sequenced by immunoSEQ multiplex PCR; TCRdb stores in-frame clones only, minus some. The data hold almost 40,000 clones, with more than 80% observed a single time. The source was peripheral blood mononuclear cells, collected before any cancer treatment. This receptor was taken from a male donor older than 55 with stage II lung adenocarcinoma. The chain has TRBV7-2 and TRBJ1-2; TRBD1 matches 8 bases. The chain's CDR3 is CASSKTGEVSGYTF. As DNA, the CDR3 is TGTGCCAGCAGCAAGACAGGGGAAGTTTCTGGCTACACCTTC.